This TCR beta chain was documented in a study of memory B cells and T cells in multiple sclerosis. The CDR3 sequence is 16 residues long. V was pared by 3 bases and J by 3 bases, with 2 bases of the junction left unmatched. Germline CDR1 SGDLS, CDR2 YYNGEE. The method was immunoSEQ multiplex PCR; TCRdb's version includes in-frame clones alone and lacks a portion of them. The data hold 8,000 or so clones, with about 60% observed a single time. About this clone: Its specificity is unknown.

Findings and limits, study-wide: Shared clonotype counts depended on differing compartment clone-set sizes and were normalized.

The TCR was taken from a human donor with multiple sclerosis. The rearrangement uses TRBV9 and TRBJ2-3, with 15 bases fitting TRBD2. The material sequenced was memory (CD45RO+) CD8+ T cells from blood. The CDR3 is CASSAGTSGGTDTQYF. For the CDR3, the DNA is TGTGCCAGCAGCGCCGGGACTAGCGGGGGGACAGATACGCAGTATTTT.